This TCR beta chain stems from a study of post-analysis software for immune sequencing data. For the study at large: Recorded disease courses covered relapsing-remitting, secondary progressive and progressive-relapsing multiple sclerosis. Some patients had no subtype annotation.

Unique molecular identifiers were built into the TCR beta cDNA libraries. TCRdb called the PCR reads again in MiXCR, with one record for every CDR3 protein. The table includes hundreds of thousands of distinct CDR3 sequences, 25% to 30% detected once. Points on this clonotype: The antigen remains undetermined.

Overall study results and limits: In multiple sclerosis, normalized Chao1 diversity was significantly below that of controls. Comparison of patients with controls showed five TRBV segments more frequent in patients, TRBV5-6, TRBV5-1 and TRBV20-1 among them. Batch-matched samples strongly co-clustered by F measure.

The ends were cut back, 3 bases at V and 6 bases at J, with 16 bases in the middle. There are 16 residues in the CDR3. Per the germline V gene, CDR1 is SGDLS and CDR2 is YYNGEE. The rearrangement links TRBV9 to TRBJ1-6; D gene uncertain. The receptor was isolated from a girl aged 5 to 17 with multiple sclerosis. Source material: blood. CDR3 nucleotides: TGTGCCAGCAGCGCGAACCGGGAGGGTAGTAATTCACCCCTCCACTTT. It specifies CASSANREGSNSPLHF. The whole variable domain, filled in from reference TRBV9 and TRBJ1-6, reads DSGVTQTPKHLITATGQRVTLRCSPRSGDLSVYWYQQSLDQGLQFLIQYYNGEERAKGNILERFSAQQFPDLHSELNLSSLELGDSALYFCASSANREGSNSPLHFGNGTRLTVT.